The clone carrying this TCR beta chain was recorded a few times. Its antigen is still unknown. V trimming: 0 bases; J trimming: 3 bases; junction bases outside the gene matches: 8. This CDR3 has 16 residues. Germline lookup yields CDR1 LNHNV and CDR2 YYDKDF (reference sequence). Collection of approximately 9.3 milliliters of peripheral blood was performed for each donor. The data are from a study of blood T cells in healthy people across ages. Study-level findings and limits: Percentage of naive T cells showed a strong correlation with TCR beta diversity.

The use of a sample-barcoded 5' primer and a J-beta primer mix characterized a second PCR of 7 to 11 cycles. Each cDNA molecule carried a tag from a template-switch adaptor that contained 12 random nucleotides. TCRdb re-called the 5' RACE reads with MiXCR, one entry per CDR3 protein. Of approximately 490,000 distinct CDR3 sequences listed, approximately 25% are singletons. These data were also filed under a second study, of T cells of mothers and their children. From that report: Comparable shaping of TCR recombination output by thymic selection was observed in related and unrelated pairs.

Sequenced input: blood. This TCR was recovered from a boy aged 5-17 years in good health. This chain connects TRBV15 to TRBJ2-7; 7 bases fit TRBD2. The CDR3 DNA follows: TGTGCCACCAGCAGAGATGGGACTACCAACTTCTACGAGCAGTACTTC. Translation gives CATSRDGTTNFYEQYF.